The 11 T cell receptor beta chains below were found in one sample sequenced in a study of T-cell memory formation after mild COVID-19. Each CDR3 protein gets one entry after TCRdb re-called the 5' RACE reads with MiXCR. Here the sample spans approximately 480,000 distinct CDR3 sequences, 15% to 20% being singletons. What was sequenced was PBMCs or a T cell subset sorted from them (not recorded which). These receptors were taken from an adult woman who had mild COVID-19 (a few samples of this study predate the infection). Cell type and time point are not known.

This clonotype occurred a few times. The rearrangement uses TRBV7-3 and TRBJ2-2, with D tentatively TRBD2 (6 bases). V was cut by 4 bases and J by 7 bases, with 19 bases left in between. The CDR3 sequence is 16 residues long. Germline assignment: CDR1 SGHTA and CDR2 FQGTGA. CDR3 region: CASSSVASARYGELFF. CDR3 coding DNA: TGTGCCAGCAGCTCGGTGGCTAGCGCCCGGTACGGGGAGCTGTTTTTT.

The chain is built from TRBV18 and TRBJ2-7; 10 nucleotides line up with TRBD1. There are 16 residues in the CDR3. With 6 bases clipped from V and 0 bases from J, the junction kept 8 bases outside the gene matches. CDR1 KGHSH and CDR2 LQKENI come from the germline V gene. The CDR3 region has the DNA TGTGCCAGCTCCCTGGACAGGGGGTCTTTCTCCTACGAGCAGTACTTC. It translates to CASSLDRGSFSYEQYF.

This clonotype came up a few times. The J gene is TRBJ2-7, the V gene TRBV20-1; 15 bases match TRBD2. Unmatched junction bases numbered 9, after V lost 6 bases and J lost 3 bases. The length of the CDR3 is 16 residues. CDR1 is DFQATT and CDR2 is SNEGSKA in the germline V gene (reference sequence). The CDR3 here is CSAPRGLAGGRYEQYF. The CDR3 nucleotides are TGCAGTGCCCCCAGGGGACTAGCGGGAGGACGCTACGAGCAGTACTTC.

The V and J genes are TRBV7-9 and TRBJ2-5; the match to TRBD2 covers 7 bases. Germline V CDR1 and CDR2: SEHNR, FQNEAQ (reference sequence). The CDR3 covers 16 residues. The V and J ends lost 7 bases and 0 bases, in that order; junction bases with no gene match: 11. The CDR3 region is CASIAPRLADQETQYF. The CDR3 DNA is TGTGCCAGCATCGCCCCGCGGCTAGCGGACCAAGAGACCCAGTACTTC.

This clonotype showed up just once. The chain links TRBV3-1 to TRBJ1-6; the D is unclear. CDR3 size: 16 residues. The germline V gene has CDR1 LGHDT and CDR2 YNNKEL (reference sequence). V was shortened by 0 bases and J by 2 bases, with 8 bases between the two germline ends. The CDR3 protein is CASSQDGHPYNSPLHF. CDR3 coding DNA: TGTGCCAGCAGCCAAGATGGGCATCCCTATAATTCACCCCTCCACTTT.

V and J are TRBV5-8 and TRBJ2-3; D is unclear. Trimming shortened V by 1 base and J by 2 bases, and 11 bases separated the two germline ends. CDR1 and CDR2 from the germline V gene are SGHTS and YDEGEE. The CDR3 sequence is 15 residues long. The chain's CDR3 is CASSLTDGVTDTQYF. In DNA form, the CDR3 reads TGTGCCAGCAGCTTGACGGATGGAGTCACAGATACGCAGTATTTT. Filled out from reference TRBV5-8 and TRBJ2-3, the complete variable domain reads EAGVTQSPTHLIKTRGQQATLRCSPISGHTSVYWYQQALGLGLQFLLWYDEGEERNRGNFPPRFSGRQFPNYSSELNVNALELEDSALYLCASSLTDGVTDTQYFGPGTRLTVL.

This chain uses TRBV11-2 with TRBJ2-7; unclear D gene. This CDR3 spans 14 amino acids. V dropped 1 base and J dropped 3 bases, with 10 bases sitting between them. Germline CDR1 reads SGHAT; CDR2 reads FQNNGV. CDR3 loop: CASSLGGPIYEQYV. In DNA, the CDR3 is TGTGCCAGCAGCTTAGGAGGTCCCATCTACGAGCAGTACGTC.

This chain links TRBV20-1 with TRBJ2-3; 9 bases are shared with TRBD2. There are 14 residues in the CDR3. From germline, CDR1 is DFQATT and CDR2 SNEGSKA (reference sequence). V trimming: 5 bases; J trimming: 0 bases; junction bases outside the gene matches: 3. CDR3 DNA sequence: TGCAGTGCTCTAGCGGGGTCTAGCACAGATACGCAGTATTTT. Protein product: CSALAGSSTDTQYF.

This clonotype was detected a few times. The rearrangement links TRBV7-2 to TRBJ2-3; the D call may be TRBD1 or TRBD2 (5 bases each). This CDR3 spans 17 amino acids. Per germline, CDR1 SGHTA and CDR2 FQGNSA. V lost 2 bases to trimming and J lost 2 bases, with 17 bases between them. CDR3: CASSLHRPGPATDTQYF. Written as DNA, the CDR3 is TGTGCCAGCAGCTTACACAGACCGGGACCCGCCACAGATACGCAGTATTTT.

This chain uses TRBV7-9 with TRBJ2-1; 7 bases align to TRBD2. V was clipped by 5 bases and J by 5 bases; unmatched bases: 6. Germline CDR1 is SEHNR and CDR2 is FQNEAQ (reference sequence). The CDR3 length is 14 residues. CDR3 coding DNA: TGTGCCAGCAGCCCGGGACTACGGAACAATGAGCAGTTCTTC. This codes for CASSPGLRNNEQFF.

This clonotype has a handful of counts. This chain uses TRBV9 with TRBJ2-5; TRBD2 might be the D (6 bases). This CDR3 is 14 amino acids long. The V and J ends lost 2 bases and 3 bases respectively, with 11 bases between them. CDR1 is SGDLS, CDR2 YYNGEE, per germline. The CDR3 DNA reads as TGTGCCAGCAGCGTCGCCGGGGGTGAAGAGACCCAGTACTTC. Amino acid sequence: CASSVAGGEETQYF. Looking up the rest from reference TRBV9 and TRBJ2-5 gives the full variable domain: DSGVTQTPKHLITATGQRVTLRCSPRSGDLSVYWYQQSLDQGLQFLIQYYNGEERAKGNILERFSAQQFPDLHSELNLSSLELGDSALYFCASSVAGGEETQYFGPGTRLLVL.